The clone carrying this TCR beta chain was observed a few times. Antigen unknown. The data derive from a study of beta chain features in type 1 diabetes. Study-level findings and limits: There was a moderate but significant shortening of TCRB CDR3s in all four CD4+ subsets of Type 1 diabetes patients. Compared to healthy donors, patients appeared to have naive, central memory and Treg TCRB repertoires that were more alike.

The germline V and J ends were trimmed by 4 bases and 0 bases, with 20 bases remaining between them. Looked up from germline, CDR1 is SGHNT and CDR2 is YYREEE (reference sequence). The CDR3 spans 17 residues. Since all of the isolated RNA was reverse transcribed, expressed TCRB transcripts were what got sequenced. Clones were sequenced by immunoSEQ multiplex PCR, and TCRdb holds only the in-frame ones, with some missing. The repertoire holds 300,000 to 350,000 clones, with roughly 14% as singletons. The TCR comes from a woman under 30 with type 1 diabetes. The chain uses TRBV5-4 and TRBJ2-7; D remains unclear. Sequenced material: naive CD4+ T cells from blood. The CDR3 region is CASSPRLGSPYSYEQYF. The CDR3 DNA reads TGTGCCAGCAGCCCCCGGTTGGGCTCCCCCTACTCCTACGAGCAGTACTTC.